These T cell receptor beta chains were read from a single sample in a study of CD4 T cells in relation to SARS-CoV-2 and coronaviruses. The antigens these receptors bind are not known. Repertoires were generated with immunoSEQ multiplex PCR, while TCRdb's copy carries only in-frame clones and drops some. The sample contains some 16,000 clones, around 80% of which appear only once. The sample comprised CD4+ T cells from PBMCs, cultured in vitro. These receptor sequences come from a human donor in good health. Each CDR3 is given with its conserved first and last residue. D genes are given only for firm matches. A clone size is listed for some rows: how often the clone was seen (once, few, many), or a class if it is expanded.

-	TRBD1	TRBV4-1	TRBJ2-7	CASSQGPGQGTYEQYF	TGCGCCAGCAGCCAAGGACCGGGACAGGGAACCTACGAGCAGTACTTC
-	TRBD2	TRBV7-2	TRBJ2-2	CASSFGLAGTGELFF	TGTGCCAGCAGCTTTGGGCTAGCGGGTACCGGGGAGCTGTTTTTT
-	TRBD1	TRBV5-1	TRBJ1-6	CASSPSITGVNNSPLHF	TGCGCCAGCAGCCCATCGATCACAGGGGTGAATAATTCACCCCTCCACTTT
once	TRBD2	TRBV5-1	TRBJ2-2	CASSRTSGRANTGELFF	TGCGCCAGCAGCCGGACTAGCGGGAGGGCGAACACCGGGGAGCTGTTTTTT
few	TRBD2	TRBV6-5	TRBJ2-5	CASRPGLAGAETQYF	TGTGCCAGCAGACCGGGACTAGCGGGAGCAGAGACCCAGTACTTC
-	-	TRBV4-3	TRBJ1-2	CASSHRGNYGYTF	TGCGCCAGCAGCCACAGGGGAAACTATGGCTACACCTTC
-	-	TRBV6-6	TRBJ1-6	CASSWPGELNSPLHF	TGTGCCAGCAGTTGGCCAGGGGAGCTCAATTCACCCCTCCACTTT
once	-	TRBV12-5	TRBJ2-3	CASGMNTDTQYF	TGTGCTAGTGGGATGAACACAGATACGCAGTATTTT
once	-	TRBV7-2	TRBJ2-7	CASSSGLDRSYEQYF	TGTGCCAGCAGCTCGGGACTTGACAGGTCCTACGAGCAGTACTTC
few	TRBD1	TRBV6-5	TRBJ1-5	CASSSQTGRSNQPQHF	TGTGCCAGCAGTTCACAGACAGGGAGGTCCAATCAGCCCCAGCATTTT
-	TRBD1	TRBV5-1	TRBJ1-3	CASSWGDREKNTIYF	TGCGCCAGCAGCTGGGGGGACAGGGAGAAAAACACCATATATTTT
-	TRBD2	TRBV27	TRBJ2-5	CASSPGTTQETQYF	TGTGCCAGCAGTCCCGGGACTACCCAAGAGACCCAGTACTTC
-	TRBD1	TRBV5-8	TRBJ2-3	CASRFRDRGPDTQYF	TGTGCCAGCAGATTCCGGGACAGGGGCCCAGATACGCAGTATTTT
-	-	TRBV1	TRBJ2-3	CTSTPSRVATDTQYF	TGCACCAGCACCCCCAGCAGGGTGGCCACAGATACGCAGTATTTT
-	-	TRBV7-3	TRBJ1-1	CASARKGGTEAFF	TGTGCCAGCGCCAGGAAAGGGGGCACTGAAGCTTTCTTT
-	TRBD1	TRBV5-1	TRBJ2-2	CASSSLGQGGTGELFF	TGCGCCAGCAGCTCTCTGGGACAGGGAGGCACCGGGGAGCTGTTTTTT
-	-	TRBV4-3	TRBJ2-7	CASSQRGGAEYEQYF	TGCGCCAGCAGCCAAAGAGGGGGGGCAGAGTACGAGCAGTACTTC
few	-	TRBV5-1	TRBJ2-2	CASSLTGSNTGELFF	TGCGCCAGCAGCCTCACAGGGTCGAACACCGGGGAGCTGTTTTTT
-	-	TRBV18	TRBJ2-5	CASSPRQKETQYF	TGTGCCAGCTCGCCGAGACAAAAAGAGACCCAGTACTTC
-	TRBD2	TRBV19	TRBJ2-5	CASSIEGGAQETQYF	TGTGCCAGTAGTATAGAGGGAGGGGCCCAAGAGACCCAGTACTTC
-	-	TRBV5-1	TRBJ2-2	CASSWGRADTGELFF	TGCGCCAGCAGCTGGGGGCGGGCCGATACCGGGGAGCTGTTTTTT
-	TRBD1	TRBV3-1/TRBV3-2	TRBJ1-4	CASSRGQSNEKLFF	TGTGCCAGCAGCAGGGGACAGTCAAATGAAAAACTGTTTTTT
-	TRBD1	TRBV5-4	TRBJ1-1	CASSFGGDRDTEAFF	TGTGCCAGCAGCTTCGGCGGGGACAGGGACACTGAAGCTTTCTTT
-	TRBD1	TRBV2	TRBJ1-2	CASSAGRGQGGDGYTF	TGTGCCAGCAGTGCGGGCCGTGGACAGGGAGGCGATGGCTACACCTTC
once	TRBD2	TRBV5-3	TRBJ2-5	CARRPGLAGVETQYF	TGTGCCAGAAGACCCGGACTAGCCGGGGTCGAGACCCAGTACTTC
-	TRBD2	TRBV10-1	TRBJ2-2	CASTPVTSGRRSGELFF	TGCGCCAGCACCCCGGTGACTAGCGGGAGGAGATCCGGGGAGCTGTTTTTT
-	TRBD1	TRBV19	TRBJ2-5	CASSIPGTGAETQYF	TGTGCCAGTAGTATACCCGGGACAGGGGCAGAGACCCAGTACTTC
-	TRBD1	TRBV7-3	TRBJ1-2	CASSGQGARGYTF	TGTGCCAGCAGCGGACAGGGGGCTCGGGGCTACACCTTC
-	TRBD1	TRBV7-3	TRBJ2-1	CASSQQGQSAQFF	TGTGCCAGCAGCCAGCAGGGACAGTCGGCCCAGTTCTTC
once	TRBD1	TRBV4-1	TRBJ1-1	CASSQAYRGRTEAFF	TGCGCCAGCAGCCAAGCGTACAGGGGGCGGACTGAAGCTTTCTTT
few	-	TRBV10-3	TRBJ2-6	CAIMDPHSGANVLTF	TGTGCCATCATGGACCCGCACTCTGGGGCCAACGTCCTGACTTTC
medium-sized	-	TRBV7-2	TRBJ1-2	CASSLRGGDRSGYTF	TGTGCCAGCAGCTTAAGGGGGGGAGACAGGTCTGGCTACACCTTC
-	-	TRBV10-3	TRBJ2-1	CAIAIGRQGGMNEQFF	TGTGCCATCGCCATCGGGAGACAGGGAGGAATGAATGAGCAGTTCTTC
once	-	TRBV19	TRBJ2-4	CASSTSSGGGYF	TGTGCCAGTAGTACCTCCTCCGGAGGGGGGTACTTC
-	-	TRBV19	TRBJ1-4	CASSITGMSEKLFF	TGTGCCAGTAGTATCACAGGGATGAGTGAAAAACTGTTTTTT
-	-	TRBV19	TRBJ2-5	CASSRIHGVRETQYF	TGTGCCAGTAGCCGGATTCACGGAGTTCGGGAGACCCAGTACTTC
few	TRBD1	TRBV5-6	TRBJ2-5	CASSPFGTGDETQYF	TGTGCCAGCAGCCCGTTCGGGACAGGGGACGAGACCCAGTACTTC
-	-	TRBV27	TRBJ2-7	CASSFSAASYEQYF	TGTGCCAGCAGTTTTTCGGCCGCCTCCTACGAGCAGTACTTC
-	-	TRBV6-5	TRBJ2-5	CASSNPSGPQETQYF	TGTGCCAGCAGTAACCCCAGCGGACCCCAAGAGACCCAGTACTTC
-	TRBD2	TRBV2	TRBJ2-5	CASSGDSGGLETQYF	TGTGCCAGCAGTGGGGATAGCGGGGGATTGGAGACCCAGTACTTC
-	-	TRBV7-2	TRBJ2-1	CASSPSHNNEQFF	TGTGCCAGCAGCCCCAGCCATAACAATGAGCAGTTCTTC